This T cell receptor (beta chain) was sequenced in a study of CXCR3-negative and CXCR3-positive naive CD8 T cells. Study-level background: Each library held about 1.5 +/- 0.3 million TRB reads, 110 million to 150 million in total. Findings of the study overall: Naive cells that were CXCR3-positive had more hydrophobic TRB CDR3s (compared with CXCR3-negative naive cells). Similarly elevated diversity marked both naive subsets, with memory CD8+ cells showing far lower diversity.

About this clonotype: No antigen is known for it.

All TRB cDNA libraries came from 5' RACE performed with UMI labels. TCRdb processed the 5' RACE reads again and assigns one entry to each CDR3 protein, with no DNA. This table holds fewer than 90,000 distinct CDR3 sequences. The CDR3 has 14 residues. Per the germline V gene, CDR1 is MNHNY and CDR2 is SVGAGI (reference sequence). The source is a human donor in good health. Some clones in this sample may be carry-over from other donors' samples. The sequenced material came from naive CXCR3+ CD8+ T cells from blood. As to subset: CD45RO-CCR7+CD27+CD95- naive CD8+ T cells expressing CXCR3 (TNR3+). The chain employs TRBV6-6 and TRBJ1-5. The CDR3 protein is CASSYTNSNQPQHF.